A single sample gave rise to the 29 T cell receptor beta chains below, sequenced in a study of graft-versus-host responses after intestinal transplantation. Only in-frame clones appear in the TCRdb table, and some are missing; sequencing was by immunoSEQ multiplex PCR. The sample holds 80,000 to 95,000 clones, about nine tenths seen once. These receptors have no known antigen. This sample comprised unstimulated CD8+ T cells sorted from spleen or lymph node cells, obtained before intestinal transplant. These receptors were obtained from a human donor who received an intestinal transplant.

This clone was detected only once. The chain employs TRBV27 and TRBJ2-6; tentatively, D is TRBD2 (6 bases). V gave up 6 bases and J gave up 3 bases, with 15 bases separating them. This CDR3 comprises 16 residues. Germline V lookup: CDR1 MNHEY, CDR2 SMNVEV (reference sequence). CDR3 residues: CASSGALAFGANVLTF. In DNA form, the CDR3 reads TGTGCCAGCAGCGGGGCTCTAGCGTTTGGGGCCAACGTCCTGACTTTC.

This chain links TRBV5-1 with TRBJ2-7, with TRBD2 matching over 12 bases. The length of the CDR3 is 16 residues. Germline CDR1 reads SGHRS; CDR2 reads YFSETQ. Unmatched junction bases numbered 9, after V lost 1 base and J lost 7 bases. Written as DNA, the CDR3 is TGCGCCAGCAGCTTGCCCGGGACTAGCGGGCGATCTGAGCAGTACTTC. Residues: CASSLPGTSGRSEQYF.

The genes are TRBV2 and TRBJ2-2, with D unclear. V lost 8 bases to trimming and J lost 4 bases, with 11 bases between them. The CDR3 spans 13 residues. The germline CDR1 and CDR2 sequences are SNHLY and FYNNEI. The CDR3 reads CASLFSGTGELFF. The CDR3 nucleotides are TGTGCCAGCCTATTTTCCGGCACCGGGGAGCTGTTTTTT.

The chain couples TRBV6-1 to TRBJ1-1, with a tentative D call TRBD1 (5 bases). The CDR3 has 12 amino acids. The ends were cut back, 6 bases at V and 10 bases at J, with 15 bases in the middle. CDR1 MNHNS and CDR2 SASEGT come from the germline V gene. The CDR3 loop is CASREKTVGAFF. In DNA, the CDR3 is TGTGCCAGCAGGGAAAAGACAGTGGGAGCTTTCTTT.

This clone was picked up one time. The chain recombines TRBV2 with TRBJ2-2; maybe TRBD1 (6 bases). Germline V CDR1 and CDR2: SNHLY, FYNNEI. V lost 1 base to trimming and J lost 3 bases, with 12 bases between them. The CDR3 covers 16 residues. Here the CDR3 reads CASSEVLGADTGELFF. The CDR3 coding sequence is TGTGCCAGCAGTGAAGTCCTGGGGGCGGACACCGGGGAGCTGTTTTTT.

The CDR3 DNA is TGTGCCAGTAGTATTTTGGACGGAAATTCACCCCTCCACTTT. This codes for CASSILDGNSPLHF. This sequence joins TRBV19 and TRBJ1-6; no reliable D call. The CDR3 covers 14 residues. Germline assignment: CDR1 LNHDA and CDR2 SQIVND (reference sequence). Trimming pared 3 bases from V and 7 bases from J, leaving 10 bases between.

The rearrangement links TRBV15 to TRBJ1-5; 9 nucleotides agree with TRBD1. Germline V lookup: CDR1 LNHNV, CDR2 YYDKDF (reference sequence). The length of the CDR3 is 15 residues. J lost 0 bases, V lost 5 bases, and 2 bases had no gene match. DNA of the CDR3: TGTGCCACCAGCCTGACAGGGGGTAGCAATCAGCCCCAGCATTTT. This encodes CATSLTGGSNQPQHF. Drawing the rest from reference TRBV15 and TRBJ1-5, the complete variable domain is DAMVIQNPRYQVTQFGKPVTLSCSQTLNHNVMYWYQQKSSQAPKLLFHYYDKDFNNEADTPDNFQSRRPNTSFCFLDIRSPGLGDTAMYLCATSLTGGSNQPQHFGDGTRLSIL.

This chain joins TRBV4-2 and TRBJ1-1, with a possible D match to TRBD1 (6 bases). Germline CDR1 reads LGHNA; CDR2 reads YNFKEQ. This CDR3 has 18 residues. V lost 2 bases and J lost 0, with 19 bases in between. The CDR3 DNA is TGTGCCAGCAGCCAACGACAGGAATTAGGGTTGGTGAACACTGAAGCTTTCTTT. Amino acid sequence: CASSQRQELGLVNTEAFF.

This chain joins TRBV5-4 and TRBJ2-3; either TRBD1 or TRBD2 may supply D (5 bases each). This CDR3 is 15 amino acids long. V shed 2 bases and J shed 8 bases, with 18 bases lying between them. CDR1 is SGHNT, CDR2 YYREEE, per germline (reference sequence). This CDR3 is CASSFRGANRGTQYF. Written as DNA, the CDR3 is TGTGCCAGCAGCTTCCGAGGGGCCAACCGGGGTACGCAGTATTTT.

V gene TRBV7-8 combines with J gene TRBJ1-5, with D possibly being TRBD1 (5 bases). Germline values: CDR1 SGHVS, CDR2 FQNEAQ. The V end was cut by 4 bases, the J end by 5 bases, with 18 bases between. The CDR3 sequence is 16 residues long. The CDR3 protein is CASSSRGTKGDQPQHF. DNA for the CDR3: TGTGCCAGCAGCTCCCGCGGCACCAAAGGGGATCAGCCCCAGCATTTT.

This clone was recorded only once. The V gene is TRBV27, the J gene TRBJ2-5; D gene unclear. The CDR3 contains 13 residues. From germline, CDR1 is MNHEY and CDR2 SMNVEV (reference sequence). The V end lost 8 bases, the J end lost 2 bases, and 12 bases lay between the germline ends. DNA for the CDR3: TGTGCCAGCTCCGGGCTCCCGCAAGAGACCCAGTACTTC. As protein: CASSGLPQETQYF.

CDR3 protein: CASSPLASGGDTGELFF. Written as DNA, the CDR3 is TGTGCCAGCTCACCACTGGCTAGCGGAGGGGACACCGGGGAGCTGTTTTTT. The chain recombines TRBV18 with TRBJ2-2; 7 positions match TRBD2. This CDR3 contains 17 residues. The germline V gene has CDR1 KGHSH and CDR2 LQKENI. J was trimmed by 3 bases and V by 1 base; bases with no gene match: 8. Combining the CDR3 with reference TRBV18 and TRBJ2-2 gives the whole variable domain NAGVMQNPRHLVRRRGQEARLRCSPMKGHSHVYWYRQLPEEGLKFMVYLQKENIIDESGMPKERFSAEFPKEGPSILRIQQVVRGDSAAYFCASSPLASGGDTGELFFGEGSRLTVL.

The chain carries TRBV6-5 and TRBJ2-3; the D gene is possibly TRBD1 (6 bases). The V end was cut by 5 bases, the J end by 2 bases, with 11 bases between. Germline CDR1 and CDR2: MNHEY and SVGAGI. The CDR3 runs 14 residues. The CDR3 bases are TGTGCCAGCAGTCCGACAGGCCCCACAGATACGCAGTATTTT. Residues: CASSPTGPTDTQYF.

This chain links TRBV19 with TRBJ2-7; 9 nucleotides match TRBD2. V lost 3 bases and J lost 6; bases outside the gene matches: 9. The CDR3 extends over 15 amino acids. Germline values: CDR1 LNHDA, CDR2 SQIVND (reference sequence). The CDR3 sequence: CASSMGSGRTSEQYF. The CDR3 bases are TGTGCCAGTAGTATGGGTAGCGGGAGAACGAGCGAGCAGTACTTC.

A note on this clone: Its ends do not fully match the called genes, so a read error is possible. The chain carries TRBV6-5 and TRBJ1-1; D unresolved. Germline V gene lookup returns CDR1 MNHEY and CDR2 SVGAGI. CDR3 length equals 13 residues. CDR3 coding DNA: TGTGCCAGCCGTTATGCGGTGGGCACTGAAGCTTTCTTT. It codes for CASRYAVGTEAFF.

The rearrangement uses TRBV19 and TRBJ2-1; 9 bases map to TRBD2. The ends lost 6 bases at V and 0 bases at J; junction bases unmatched: 9. Per germline, CDR1 LNHDA and CDR2 SQIVND (reference sequence). This CDR3 has 17 residues. Here the CDR3 reads CASSMTSGKNSYNEQFF. CDR3 sequence (DNA): TGTGCCAGTAGCATGACTAGCGGAAAAAACTCCTACAATGAGCAGTTCTTC.

This rearrangement joins TRBV27 to TRBJ2-1; no clear D gene. Looked up from germline, CDR1 is MNHEY and CDR2 is SMNVEV (reference sequence). V was cut by 5 bases and J by 0 bases, with 8 bases left in between. The CDR3 is 14 residues long. The CDR3 reads CASSPSGSYNEQFF. The CDR3 DNA follows: TGTGCCAGCAGTCCCTCGGGCTCCTACAATGAGCAGTTCTTC.

The chain recombines TRBV6-4 with TRBJ2-2; D unclear. CDR1 and CDR2 from the germline V gene are MRHNA and SNTAGT. This CDR3 has 14 amino acids. The ends were cut back, 0 bases at V and 3 bases at J, with 5 bases in the middle. CDR3 loop: CASSDSSDTGELFF. The CDR3 nucleotides read TGTGCCAGCAGTGACTCGAGCGACACCGGGGAGCTGTTTTTT.

The chain carries TRBV7-9 and TRBJ2-1; 7 bases map to TRBD2. CDR1 SEHNR and CDR2 FQNEAQ come from the germline V gene (reference sequence). The V segment lost 1 base and the J segment 8 bases; nucleotides outside the gene matches: 5. This CDR3 contains 14 residues. The CDR3 region is CASSLGTSADEQFF. DNA of the CDR3: TGTGCCAGCAGCTTAGGGACTAGTGCGGATGAGCAGTTCTTC.

CDR3 sequence: CASSLVPLDWETYEQYF. In DNA, the CDR3 is TGCGCCAGCAGCTTGGTCCCTTTGGATTGGGAAACCTACGAGCAGTACTTC. This chain uses TRBV5-1 with TRBJ2-7; D gene uncertain. Deletions cut 0 bases from V and 2 bases from J, with 18 bases between. Germline V gene lookup returns CDR1 SGHRS and CDR2 YFSETQ. The CDR3 consists of 17 residues. The full variable domain, in which reference TRBV5-1 and TRBJ2-7 provide the parts outside the CDR3, is KAGVTQTPRYLIKTRGQQVTLSCSPISGHRSVSWYQQTPGQGLQFLFEYFSETQRNKGNFPGRFSGRQFSNSRSEMNVSTLELGDSALYLCASSLVPLDWETYEQYFGPGTRLTVT.

The genes are TRBV4-1 and TRBJ2-7, with unresolved D. Germline V gene sequence: CDR1 MGHRA, CDR2 YSYEKL. This CDR3 comprises 13 residues. V was pared by 0 bases and J by 4 bases, with 7 bases between. CDR3 sequence: CASSQEADYEQYF. The CDR3 region has the DNA TGCGCCAGCAGCCAAGAAGCCGATTACGAGCAGTACTTC.

The chain combines TRBV7-9 with TRBJ2-2; TRBD2 agrees at 7 bases. The germline V gene encodes CDR1 SEHNR and CDR2 FQNEAQ (reference sequence). This CDR3 is built from 18 residues. V was pared by 5 bases and J by 2 bases, with 14 bases of the junction left unmatched. The CDR3 loop reads CASSPSWTREANTGELFF. CDR3 nucleotide sequence: TGTGCCAGCAGCCCCTCATGGACTCGGGAGGCCAACACCGGGGAGCTGTTTTTT.

The chain links TRBV7-9 to TRBJ2-5; 12 bases line up with TRBD2. V lost 11 bases, J lost 1 base, and 8 bases stayed unmatched. Germline lookup yields CDR1 SEHNR and CDR2 FQNEAQ (reference sequence). This CDR3 is built from 15 residues. The CDR3 sequence is CAFYGLAGPQETQYF. CDR3 bases: TGTGCCTTCTACGGACTAGCGGGGCCCCAAGAGACCCAGTACTTC. The complete variable domain, with remaining parts taken from reference TRBV7-9 and TRBJ2-5, reads DTGVSQNPRHKITKRGQNVTFRCDPISEHNRLYWYRQTLGQGPEFLTYFQNEAQLEKSRLLSDRFSAERPKGSFSTLEIQRTEQGDSAMYLCAFYGLAGPQETQYFGPGTRLLVL.

The chain is built from TRBV5-1 and TRBJ2-1, with unresolved D. Per the germline V gene, CDR1 is SGHRS and CDR2 is YFSETQ. This CDR3 is 13 amino acids long. The V gene lost 2 bases and the J gene lost 5 bases, with 8 bases spanning the gap. In DNA, the CDR3 is TGCGCCAGCAGCTTAGGACCAAACAATGAGCAGTTCTTC. Protein sequence: CASSLGPNNEQFF.

This rearrangement joins TRBV27 to TRBJ2-5; TRBD2 is a possible D gene (6 bases). The germline V gene encodes CDR1 MNHEY and CDR2 SMNVEV (reference sequence). The CDR3 length is 15 residues. Trimming cost V 1 base and J 0 bases, with 9 bases left between them. The CDR3 DNA reads as TGTGCCAGCAGTTTATGGGCGGGGAACCAAGAGACCCAGTACTTC. The encoded protein is CASSLWAGNQETQYF.

This chain connects TRBV19 to TRBJ2-7; D might be TRBD1 (6 bases). Germline V gene lookup returns CDR1 LNHDA and CDR2 SQIVND (reference sequence). CDR3 size: 12 residues. The CDR3 DNA reads as TGTGCAACTGGGGACATTCCCTACGAGCAGTACTTC. It codes for CATGDIPYEQYF.

The rearrangement uses TRBV7-9 and TRBJ2-1; 12 bases fit TRBD1. V shed 1 base and J 15 bases; nucleotides not matched to a gene: 1. Germline CDR1 is SEHNR and CDR2 is FQNEAQ (reference sequence). CDR3 size: 12 residues. The CDR3: CASSLGGQGAFF. CDR3 in DNA: TGTGCCAGCAGCTTAGGGGGACAGGGGGCGTTCTTC.

The chain has TRBV9 and TRBJ2-1; the D gene is possibly TRBD2 (6 bases). This CDR3 comprises 12 residues. Germline V gives CDR1 SGDLS, CDR2 YYNGEE. The V and J ends lost 5 bases and 6 bases respectively, with 9 bases between them. CDR3 amino acids: CASRGGANEQFF. DNA for the CDR3: TGTGCCAGCAGGGGCGGGGCCAATGAGCAGTTCTTC.

The chain uses TRBV5-4 and TRBJ2-1, with no clear D. Germline lookup yields CDR1 SGHNT and CDR2 YYREEE (reference sequence). Between the trimmed V and J ends, which lost 9 bases and 0 bases, there was a span of 13 bases. The CDR3 is 14 amino acids. The CDR3: CAIPSGRSYNEQFF. In nucleotides, the CDR3 is TGTGCCATCCCCTCCGGACGCTCCTACAATGAGCAGTTCTTC.